A single sample gave rise to the 29 T cell receptor beta chains below, sequenced in a study of control samples from healthy donors and cancer patients (dated by TCRdb to the early 2020s). Library creation used the immunoSEQ multiplex PCR assay. TCRdb carries this immuneACCESS record with in-frame sequences only. Its versions omit some clonotypes, under half of them owing to an unresolved V gene in the studies checked, with the rest unexplained. The sample table shows 100,000 to 150,000 clones, and roughly 89% are seen once. Over 6.5% of the sample is held by the ten biggest clonotypes. Specimen: PBMCs. The receptors originated from a man in his fifties or sixties with head and neck cancer.

The chain uses TRBV2 and TRBJ1-2, with 9 bases aligning to TRBD1. There are 13 residues in the CDR3. The junction had 5 bases not matched to a gene; V was cut back by 6 bases and J by 6 bases. Germline loops: CDR1 SNHLY, CDR2 FYNNEI. The CDR3 region is CASRTGGFDGYTF. CDR3 in DNA: TGTGCCAGCAGGACAGGGGGTTTTGATGGCTACACCTTC.

The chain is built from TRBV5-1 and TRBJ2-1; TRBD2 agrees at 14 bases. CDR3 size: 16 residues. The trim removed 3 bases at V and 11 bases at J, leaving 10 bases unmatched. CDR1 and CDR2 (germline): SGHRS, YFSETQ. CDR3 loop: CASSSSGTSGSGKQFF. The CDR3 nucleotides are TGCGCCAGCAGCTCCTCCGGGACTAGCGGGAGTGGTAAGCAGTTCTTC.

The V gene is TRBV24-1, the J gene TRBJ2-3, with TRBD1 identical over 7 bases. Per germline, CDR1 KGHDR and CDR2 SFDVKD. This CDR3 region has 14 residues. The junction had 7 bases not matched to a gene; V was cut back by 5 bases and J by 6 bases. CDR3 sequence reads: CATSALTGPDTQYF. CDR3 DNA: TGTGCCACCAGTGCCCTGACAGGGCCCGATACGCAGTATTTT.

The rearrangement joins TRBV5-8 to TRBJ2-7; no definite D call. V lost 0 bases and J lost 6, with 7 bases in between. There are 12 residues in the CDR3. Germline CDR1 and CDR2: SGHTS and YDEGEE. CDR3: CASSLAPSEQYF. The CDR3 nucleotides are TGTGCCAGCAGCTTGGCTCCCAGCGAGCAGTACTTC. Together with reference TRBV5-8 and TRBJ2-7, the CDR3 gives the full variable domain: EAGVTQSPTHLIKTRGQQATLRCSPISGHTSVYWYQQALGLGLQFLLWYDEGEERNRGNFPPRFSGRQFPNYSSELNVNALELEDSALYLCASSLAPSEQYFGPGTRLTVT.

This rearrangement joins TRBV11-2 to TRBJ1-6; possibly TRBD1 for D (6 bases). The CDR3 consists of 14 residues. Germline V lookup: CDR1 SGHAT, CDR2 FQNNGV. Trimming took off 4 bases at V and 5 bases at J, with 9 bases between the two ends. CDR3 DNA: TGTGCCAGCAGCTGGACAGATAATAATTCACCCCTCCACTTT. Encoded protein: CASSWTDNNSPLHF.

The rearrangement uses TRBV5-1 and TRBJ2-1; TRBD1 is a possible D gene (5 bases). The length of the CDR3 is 15 residues. V lost 4 bases and J 4 bases, leaving 15 bases between the germline ends. The germline V gene has CDR1 SGHRS and CDR2 YFSETQ. CDR3 loop: CASSPGQTSYNEQFF. DNA for the CDR3: TGCGCCAGCAGCCCCGGACAAACTTCATACAATGAGCAGTTCTTC.

This rearrangement joins TRBV6-5 to TRBJ2-1, with D hard to call. The germline V gene has CDR1 MNHEY and CDR2 SVGAGI. The CDR3 is 11 residues long. V shed 6 bases and J shed 12 bases, with 12 bases lying between them. The CDR3 DNA is TGTGCCAGCAGCCCAGATCAGGTGCAGTTCTTC. Its protein product is CASSPDQVQFF.

This clone was seen only a few times. V usage is TRBV7-2 and J usage is TRBJ2-4, with 7 positions matching TRBD1. The CDR3 spans 12 residues. The germline gives CDR1 SGHTA, CDR2 FQGNSA. V trimming: 1 base; J trimming: 14 bases; junction bases outside the gene matches: 5. The CDR3 reads CASSLDKGAKYF. The CDR3 DNA follows: TGTGCCAGCAGCTTAGATAAGGGGGCAAAGTACTTC. The full variable domain, rest sourced from reference TRBV7-2 and TRBJ2-4, is GAGVSQSPSNKVTEKGKDVELRCDPISGHTALYWYRQSLGQGLEFLIYFQGNSAPDKSGLPSDRFSAERTGGSVSTLTIQRTQQEDSAVYLCASSLDKGAKYFGAGTRLSVL.

Regarding this clone: The sample has other DNA sequences that encode this CDR3 too. The chain combines TRBV27 with TRBJ1-1, with D perhaps matching TRBD1 (5 bases). Trimming took 2 bases from V and 3 from J, leaving 10 bases between them. CDR1 and CDR2 from the germline V gene are MNHEY and SMNVEV (reference sequence). This CDR3 is 14 amino acids long. The DNA for the CDR3 is TGTGCCAGCAGTTTAAGGGGCAAGGACACTGAAGCTTTCTTT. This encodes CASSLRGKDTEAFF.

This clone was picked up a small number of times. This sequence joins TRBV11-2 and TRBJ1-1, with TRBD1 matching over 9 bases. The CDR3 has 16 amino acids. Germline V CDR1 and CDR2: SGHAT, FQNNGV. Trimming at V came to 8 bases and at J to 1 base, leaving 11 bases not matched to a gene. The CDR3 sequence is CASESEPGQGNTEAFF. The DNA for the CDR3 is TGTGCCAGCGAATCAGAACCGGGACAGGGGAACACTGAAGCTTTCTTT.

The gene calls are TRBV2 and TRBJ2-7, with D perhaps matching TRBD2 (6 bases). The CDR3 has 13 amino acids. CDR1 is SNHLY and CDR2 is FYNNEI in the germline V gene. With 4 bases removed from V and 9 bases from J, the gap between germline ends came to 16 bases. CDR3 loop: CASSGGTGVVQYF. As DNA, the CDR3 is TGTGCCAGCAGTGGGGGCACGGGAGTGGTGCAGTACTTC. Combining the CDR3 with reference TRBV2 and TRBJ2-7 gives the whole variable domain EPEVTQTPSHQVTQMGQEVILRCVPISNHLYFYWYRQILGQKVEFLVSFYNNEISEKSEIFDDQFSVERPDGSNFTLKIRSTKLEDSAMYFCASSGGTGVVQYFGPGTRLTVT.

This clone was counted once. V and J are TRBV3-1 (or the pseudogene TRBV3-2) and TRBJ2-3; 9 bases agree with TRBD2. The V and J ends lost 0 bases and 2 bases, in that order; junction bases with no gene match: 18. This CDR3 region has 21 residues. The germline V gene has CDR1 LGHDT and CDR2 YNNKEL (reference sequence). CDR3 nucleotide sequence: TGTGCCAGCAGCCAAGATAATTGGGTAGCGGGGGATTATGGGGACACAGATACGCAGTATTTT. Amino acids: CASSQDNWVAGDYGDTDTQYF.

The chain links TRBV24-1 to TRBJ2-7; TRBD1 matches at 10 bases. The germline V gene has CDR1 KGHDR and CDR2 SFDVKD. The CDR3 is made up of 15 amino acids. V lost 2 bases to trimming and J lost 5 bases; unmatched junction nucleotides: 5. The CDR3 sequence: CATSDSRTGGNEQYF. CDR3 coding DNA: TGTGCCACCAGTGATTCCCGGACAGGGGGAAACGAGCAGTACTTC.

The chain links TRBV4-1 to TRBJ2-1; 7 bases map to TRBD2. The CDR3 loop spans 15 amino acids. The V and J ends lost 0 bases and 8 bases, in that order; junction bases with no gene match: 7. Germline V gene sequence: CDR1 MGHRA, CDR2 YSYEKL. The CDR3 protein is CASSQERESADEQFF. CDR3 coding DNA: TGCGCCAGCAGCCAAGAGCGGGAGTCAGCGGATGAGCAGTTCTTC.

The sample holds one count of this clone. V is TRBV11-3 and J is TRBJ2-7; a possible D gene is TRBD1 (6 bases). The germline CDR1 and CDR2 sequences are SGHNT and YENEEA. The CDR3 is made up of 14 amino acids. The V end lost 2 bases, the J end lost 2 bases, and 10 bases lay between the germline ends. CDR3 in DNA: TGTGCCAGCAGCTTAACAGGGCTCCCCTACGAGCAGTACTTC. Translated, it gives CASSLTGLPYEQYF.

The chain uses TRBV29-1 and TRBJ2-7; D may correspond to TRBD1 or TRBD2 (5 bases each). Germline V gene data show CDR1 as SQVTM and CDR2 as ANQGSEA. V was clipped by 3 bases and J by 2 bases, with 8 bases between them. The CDR3 loop spans 12 amino acids. The CDR3: CSVEGTTYEQYF. The CDR3 DNA reads as TGCAGCGTTGAGGGGACGACCTACGAGCAGTACTTC.

V and J are TRBV5-1 and TRBJ2-5; a weak D match, TRBD1 (6 bases). The CDR3 is made up of 16 amino acids. Germline assignment: CDR1 SGHRS and CDR2 YFSETQ. V lost 4 bases, J lost 4 bases, and 20 bases lay in between. CDR3 protein: CASSKTNRVSGETQYF. CDR3 in DNA: TGCGCCAGCAGCAAAACGAACAGGGTTTCCGGAGAGACCCAGTACTTC.

This clone has only one observation. This sequence joins TRBV5-1 and TRBJ2-2; no clear D gene. V lost 4 bases, J lost 0 bases, and 10 bases lay in between. The CDR3 loop spans 15 amino acids. The germline V gene has CDR1 SGHRS and CDR2 YFSETQ. The CDR3 region is CASSPGRTNTGELFF. CDR3 nucleotides: TGCGCCAGCAGCCCCGGCAGGACGAACACCGGGGAGCTGTTTTTT.

V is TRBV3-1 (or the pseudogene TRBV3-2) and J is TRBJ2-2, with 12 bases aligning to TRBD1. The CDR3 spans 19 residues. Germline assignment: CDR1 LGHDT and CDR2 YNNKEL (reference sequence). The V segment lost 1 base and the J segment 6 bases; nucleotides outside the gene matches: 12. The CDR3 sequence is CASSQVSRGQGARSGELFF. DNA for the CDR3: TGTGCCAGCAGCCAAGTCTCCCGGGGACAGGGGGCAAGGTCCGGGGAGCTGTTTTTT.

On this clone itself: Other DNA sequences in this specimen translate into the identical CDR3. V and J are TRBV18 and TRBJ2-7; a possible D gene is TRBD1 (5 bases). The CDR3 has 12 amino acids. The V and J ends lost 2 bases and 3 bases respectively, with 5 bases between them. The germline V gene has CDR1 KGHSH and CDR2 LQKENI. This chain's CDR3 is CASSPDSYEQYF. CDR3 DNA sequence: TGTGCCAGCTCACCAGACAGCTACGAGCAGTACTTC.

CDR3 nucleotides: TGTGCCACCAGTGATTCCCTTTACAGGAGTGACAATGAGCAGTTCTTC. Amino acids: CATSDSLYRSDNEQFF. The gene calls are TRBV24-1 and TRBJ2-1; tentatively, D is TRBD1 (5 bases). The germline V gene has CDR1 KGHDR and CDR2 SFDVKD. V shed 2 bases and J shed 5 bases, with 15 bases lying between them. This CDR3 is built from 16 residues.

The chain employs TRBV24-1 and TRBJ2-3, with TRBD1 identical over 7 bases. The CDR3 is 15 amino acids. Trimming removed 7 bases from V and 4 bases from J; junction bases left unmatched: 10. Germline lookup yields CDR1 KGHDR and CDR2 SFDVKD. CDR3 in amino acids: CATSVTGKYADTQYF. CDR3 sequence (DNA): TGTGCCACCAGCGTGACAGGGAAGTATGCAGATACGCAGTATTTT.

The chain has TRBV21-1 and TRBJ1-6; the table gives TRBD1 as D, unverified against the DNA. TRBV21-1 is annotated as a pseudogene. This CDR3 comprises 14 residues. The CDR3 DNA reads as TGTGCCAGCAGTCCGGGACAGGGGAATTCACCCCTCCACTTT. Encoded protein: CASSPGQGNSPLHF.

The J gene is TRBJ2-1, the V gene TRBV19; tentatively, D is TRBD2 (7 bases). From germline, CDR1 is LNHDA and CDR2 SQIVND (reference sequence). The CDR3 covers 15 residues. V lost 3 bases and J 6 bases, leaving 15 bases between the germline ends. CDR3 bases: TGTGCCAGTAGTATGGGGGGGGCTAGCGGCAATGAGCAGTTCTTC. The encoded protein is CASSMGGASGNEQFF.

The V and J genes are TRBV20-1 and TRBJ2-5; D remains ambiguous. Trimming pared 4 bases from V and 7 bases from J, leaving 10 bases between. In germline, CDR1 is DFQATT, CDR2 SNEGSKA (reference sequence). This CDR3 is 11 amino acids long. In DNA form, the CDR3 reads TGCAGTGCTAATCTAGTCGGGACCCAGTACTTC. This encodes CSANLVGTQYF.

V usage is TRBV24-1 and J usage is TRBJ1-1; 8 bases fit TRBD1. Trimming at V came to 3 bases and at J to 4 bases, leaving 6 bases not matched to a gene. Germline V gene data show CDR1 as KGHDR and CDR2 as SFDVKD. The CDR3 contains 15 residues. The CDR3 reads CATSDHGQGGTEAFF. DNA for the CDR3: TGTGCCACCAGTGATCACGGACAGGGAGGCACTGAAGCTTTCTTT.

The rearrangement links TRBV11-2 to TRBJ2-1, with unresolved D. Germline V gene data show CDR1 as SGHAT and CDR2 as FQNNGV. Trimming took off 4 bases at V and 6 bases at J, with 10 bases between the two ends. The CDR3 covers 13 residues. CDR3 DNA: TGTGCCAGCAGCTCCGGGTGGGGCAATGAGCAGTTCTTC. Translating it yields CASSSGWGNEQFF. Together with reference TRBV11-2 and TRBJ2-1, the CDR3 gives the full variable domain: EAGVAQSPRYKIIEKRQSVAFWCNPISGHATLYWYQQILGQGPKLLIQFQNNGVVDDSQLPKDRFSAERLKGVDSTLKIQPAKLEDSAVYLCASSSGWGNEQFFGPGTRLTVL.

The CDR3 protein is CASSLGLAGGPFEQYF. The CDR3 DNA sequence: TGTGCCAGCAGCTTAGGACTAGCGGGAGGGCCCTTCGAGCAGTACTTC. The chain is built from TRBV7-2 and TRBJ2-7; 14 bases agree with TRBD2. In germline, CDR1 is SGHTA, CDR2 FQGNSA. J gave up 6 bases and V 1 base, and 5 bases lay outside the gene matches. The length of the CDR3 is 16 residues.

This clone was found a few times. V usage is TRBV5-1 and J usage is TRBJ2-5; D perhaps matches TRBD2 (5 bases). V was clipped by 2 bases and J by 2 bases, with 10 bases between them. Germline V gene sequence: CDR1 SGHRS, CDR2 YFSETQ. The CDR3 is 14 amino acids. CDR3 amino acids: CASSLGRDQETQYF. The CDR3 DNA is TGCGCCAGCAGCTTAGGACGGGATCAAGAGACCCAGTACTTC.